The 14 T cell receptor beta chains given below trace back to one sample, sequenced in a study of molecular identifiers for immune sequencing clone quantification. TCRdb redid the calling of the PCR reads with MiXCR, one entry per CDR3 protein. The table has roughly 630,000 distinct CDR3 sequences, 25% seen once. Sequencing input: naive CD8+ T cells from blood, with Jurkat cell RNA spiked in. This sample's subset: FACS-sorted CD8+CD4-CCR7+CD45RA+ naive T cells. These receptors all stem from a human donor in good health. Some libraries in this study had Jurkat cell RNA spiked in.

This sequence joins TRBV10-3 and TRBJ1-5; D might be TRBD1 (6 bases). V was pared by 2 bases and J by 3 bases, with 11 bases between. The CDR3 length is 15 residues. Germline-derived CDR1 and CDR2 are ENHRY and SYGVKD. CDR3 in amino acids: CAISERDNDNQPQHF. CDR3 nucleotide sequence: TGTGCCATCAGTGAGAGGGACAATGACAATCAGCCCCAGCATTTT.

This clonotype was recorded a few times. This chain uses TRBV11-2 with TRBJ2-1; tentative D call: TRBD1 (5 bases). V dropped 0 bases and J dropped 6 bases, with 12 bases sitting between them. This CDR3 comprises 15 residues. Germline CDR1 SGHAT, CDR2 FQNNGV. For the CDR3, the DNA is TGTGCCAGCAGCTTAGAGCAGGGTTTCACCAATGAGCAGTTCTTC. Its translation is CASSLEQGFTNEQFF.

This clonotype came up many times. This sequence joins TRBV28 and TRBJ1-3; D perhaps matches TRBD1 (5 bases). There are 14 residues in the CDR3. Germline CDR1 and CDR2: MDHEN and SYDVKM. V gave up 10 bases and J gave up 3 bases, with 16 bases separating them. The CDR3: CATKFGGIGNTIYF. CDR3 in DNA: TGTGCCACCAAATTTGGGGGAATTGGAAACACCATATATTTT. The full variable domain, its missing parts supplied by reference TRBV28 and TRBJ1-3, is DVKVTQSSRYLVKRTGEKVFLECVQDMDHENMFWYRQDPGLGLRLIYFSYDVKMKEKGDIPEGYSVSREKKERFSLILESASTNQTSMYLCATKFGGIGNTIYFGEGSWLTVV.

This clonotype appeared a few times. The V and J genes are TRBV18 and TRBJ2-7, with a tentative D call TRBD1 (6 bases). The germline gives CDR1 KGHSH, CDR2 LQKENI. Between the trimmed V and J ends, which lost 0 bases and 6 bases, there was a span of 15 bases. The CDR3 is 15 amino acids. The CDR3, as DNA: TGTGCCAGCTCACCACCCGGGACATTAATGGGCGAGCAGTACTTC. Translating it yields CASSPPGTLMGEQYF.

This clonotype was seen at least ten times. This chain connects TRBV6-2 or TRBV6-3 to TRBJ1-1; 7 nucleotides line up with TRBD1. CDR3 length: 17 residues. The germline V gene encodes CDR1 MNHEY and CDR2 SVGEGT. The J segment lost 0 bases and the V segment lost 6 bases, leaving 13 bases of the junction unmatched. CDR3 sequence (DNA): TGTGCCAGCAGCACCAACAGGGGAGTGTCGATGAACACTGAAGCTTTCTTT. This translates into CASSTNRGVSMNTEAFF.

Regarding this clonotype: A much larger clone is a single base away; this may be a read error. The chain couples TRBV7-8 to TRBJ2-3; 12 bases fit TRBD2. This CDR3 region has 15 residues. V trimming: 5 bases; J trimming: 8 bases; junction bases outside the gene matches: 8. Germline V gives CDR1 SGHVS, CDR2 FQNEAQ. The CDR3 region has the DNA TGTGCCAGCAGCCGGACTAGCGGGGAGTCAGGTACGCAGTATTTT. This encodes CASSRTSGESGTQYF. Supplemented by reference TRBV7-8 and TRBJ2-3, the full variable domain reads GAGVSQSPRYKVAKRGQDVALRCDPISGHVSLFWYQQALGQGPEFLTYFQNEAQLDKSGLPSDRFFAERPEGSVSTLKIQRTQQEDSAVYLCASSRTSGESGTQYFGPGTRLTVL.

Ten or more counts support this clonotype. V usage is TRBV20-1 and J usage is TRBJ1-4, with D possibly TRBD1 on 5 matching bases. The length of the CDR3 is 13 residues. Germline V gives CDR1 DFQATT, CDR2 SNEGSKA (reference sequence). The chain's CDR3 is CQSWDSTNEKLFF. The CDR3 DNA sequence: TGCCAGTCTTGGGACTCAACTAATGAAAAACTGTTTTTT.

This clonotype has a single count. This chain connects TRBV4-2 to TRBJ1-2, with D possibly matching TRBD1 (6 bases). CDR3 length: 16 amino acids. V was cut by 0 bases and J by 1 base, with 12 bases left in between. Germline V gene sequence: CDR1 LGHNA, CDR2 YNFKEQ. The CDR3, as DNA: TGTGCCAGCAGCCAAGATCCCGGGGGCGATAACTATGGCTACACCTTC. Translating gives CASSQDPGGDNYGYTF.

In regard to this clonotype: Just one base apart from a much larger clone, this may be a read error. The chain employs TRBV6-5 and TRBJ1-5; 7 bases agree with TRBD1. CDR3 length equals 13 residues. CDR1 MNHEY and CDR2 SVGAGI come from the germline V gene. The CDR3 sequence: CASGGQFNQPQDF. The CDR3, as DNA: TGTGCCAGCGGGGGACAGTTCAATCAGCCCCAGGATTTT.

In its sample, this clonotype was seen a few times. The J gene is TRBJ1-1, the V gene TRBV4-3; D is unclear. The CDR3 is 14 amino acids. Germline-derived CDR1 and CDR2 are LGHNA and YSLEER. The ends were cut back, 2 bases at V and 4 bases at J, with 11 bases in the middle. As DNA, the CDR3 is TGCGCCAGCAGCCAAAGGGTTCTGGGCACTGAAGCTTTCTTT. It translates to CASSQRVLGTEAFF.

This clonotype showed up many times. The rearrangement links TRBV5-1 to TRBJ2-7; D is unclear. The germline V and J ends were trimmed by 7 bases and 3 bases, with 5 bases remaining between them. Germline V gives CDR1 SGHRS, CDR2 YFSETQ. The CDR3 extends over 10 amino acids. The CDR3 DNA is TGCGCCAGCTTAATCTACGAGCAGTACTTC. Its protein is CASLIYEQYF.

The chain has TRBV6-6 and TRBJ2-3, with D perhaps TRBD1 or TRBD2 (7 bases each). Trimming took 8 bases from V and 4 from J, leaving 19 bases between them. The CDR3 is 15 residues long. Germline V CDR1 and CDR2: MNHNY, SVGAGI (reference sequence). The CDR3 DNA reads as TGTGCCAGCTCAAGGGGGGCAGGGGGGGCAGATACGCAGTATTTT. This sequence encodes CASSRGAGGADTQYF.

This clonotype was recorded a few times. CDR3 protein: CASSSSPQNIQYF. The CDR3 DNA reads TGTGCCAGCAGCTCCAGCCCCCAAAACATTCAGTACTTC. V usage is TRBV7-9 and J usage is TRBJ2-4; D remains ambiguous. The CDR3 spans 13 residues. Trimming shortened V by 4 bases and J by 5 bases, and 9 bases separated the two germline ends. Germline values: CDR1 SEHNR, CDR2 FQNEAQ (reference sequence).

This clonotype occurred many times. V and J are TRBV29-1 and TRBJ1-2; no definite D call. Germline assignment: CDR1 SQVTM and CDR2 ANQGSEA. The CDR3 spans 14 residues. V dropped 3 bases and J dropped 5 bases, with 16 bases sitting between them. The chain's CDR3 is CSVDGPPDDYGYTF. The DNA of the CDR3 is TGCAGCGTTGATGGGCCCCCCGATGATTATGGCTACACCTTC.